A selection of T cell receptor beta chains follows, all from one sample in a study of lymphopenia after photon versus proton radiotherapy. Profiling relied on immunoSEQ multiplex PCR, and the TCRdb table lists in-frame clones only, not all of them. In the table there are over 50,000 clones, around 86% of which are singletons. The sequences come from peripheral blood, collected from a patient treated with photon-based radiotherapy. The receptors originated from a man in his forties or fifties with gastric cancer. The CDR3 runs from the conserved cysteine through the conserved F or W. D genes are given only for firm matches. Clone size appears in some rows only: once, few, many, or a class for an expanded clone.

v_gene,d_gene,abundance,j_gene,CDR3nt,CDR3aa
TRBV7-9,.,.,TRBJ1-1,TGTGCCAGCAGTGCGGTCCCAACTGAAGCTTTCTTT,CASSAVPTEAFF
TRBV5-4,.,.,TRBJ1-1,TGTGCCAGCAGCCGAACCGTAAGGACAGAAGCTTTCTTT,CASSRTVRTEAFF
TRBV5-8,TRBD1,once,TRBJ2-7,TGTGCCAGCAGCTCCGGGACAGATTCCTACGAGCAGTACTTC,CASSSGTDSYEQYF
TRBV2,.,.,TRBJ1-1,TGTGCCAGCAGTCCAACCAGGGGCTCCAACACTGAAGCTTTCTTT,CASSPTRGSNTEAFF
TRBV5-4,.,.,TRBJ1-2,TGTGCCAGCAGCTCCCCCCGGGACGACCCAGGGGATTATGGCTACACCTTC,CASSSPRDDPGDYGYTF
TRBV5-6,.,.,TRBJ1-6,TGTGCCAGCAGCTACGCCTGGGGGGCCCTCCACTTT,CASSYAWGALHF
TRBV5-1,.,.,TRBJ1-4,TGCGCCAGCAGCTCCTCAGGGGCCCTTAATGAAAAACTGTTTTTT,CASSSSGALNEKLFF
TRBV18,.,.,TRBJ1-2,TGTGCCAGCTCACCACTTCCCACGGAGACTAACTATGGCTACACCTTC,CASSPLPTETNYGYTF
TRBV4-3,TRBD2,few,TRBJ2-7,TGCGCCAGCAGCCGCCAGGTAGGGGAGGGCCACGAGCAGTACTTC,CASSRQVGEGHEQYF
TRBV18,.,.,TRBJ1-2,TGTGCCAGCTCACCGAAAAGGGGTGGCTACACCTTC,CASSPKRGGYTF
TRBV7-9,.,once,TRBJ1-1,TGTGCCAGCAGCTTAGTCTACGAGACTGAAGCTTTCTTT,CASSLVYETEAFF
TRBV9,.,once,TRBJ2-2,TGTGCCAGCAGCGTAGCGGGGAAAGGCACCGGGGAGCTGTTTTTT,CASSVAGKGTGELFF
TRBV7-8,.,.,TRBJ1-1,TGTGCCAGCAGCAGGGGAACCCGGAACACTGAAGCTTTCTTT,CASSRGTRNTEAFF
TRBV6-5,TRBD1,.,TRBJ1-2,TGTGCCAGCAGGTCGACAGGGAAAAACTATGGCTACACCTTC,CASRSTGKNYGYTF
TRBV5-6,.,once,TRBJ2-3,TGTGCCAGCGGCCCAGCTAGAAGTACGCAGTATTTT,CASGPARSTQYF
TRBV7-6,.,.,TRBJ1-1,TGTGCCAGCAGCTTTCAGGGGTTCCCTGAAGCTTTCTTT,CASSFQGFPEAFF
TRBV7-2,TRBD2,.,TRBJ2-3,TGTGCCAGCAGCTTGCGGGGGGGCGACGCAGATACGCAGTATTTT,CASSLRGGDADTQYF
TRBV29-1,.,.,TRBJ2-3,TGCAGCGCCCGAACCTACAATAGCGCAGATACGCAGTATTTT,CSARTYNSADTQYF
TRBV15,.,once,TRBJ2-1,TGTGCCACCACGGTGGATAGGTACAATGAGCAGTTCTTC,CATTVDRYNEQFF
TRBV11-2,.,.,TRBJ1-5,TGTGCCAGCAGCCCTTTTGGTCAAATTAGCAATCAGCCCCAGCATTTT,CASSPFGQISNQPQHF
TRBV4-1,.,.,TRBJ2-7,TGCGCCAGCAGCCCTAGGGGAGGCAGGGTCGGGCAGTACTTC,CASSPRGGRVGQYF
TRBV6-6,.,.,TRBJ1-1,TGTGCCAGCAGTTACTCGAGGCAGGGAGTTGAAGCTTTCTTT,CASSYSRQGVEAFF
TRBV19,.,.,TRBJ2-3,TGTGCCAGTAGTATCTGGGGCACAGATACGCAGTATTTT,CASSIWGTDTQYF
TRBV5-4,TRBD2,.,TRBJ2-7,TGTGCCAGCAGCATCTCCGGGACTAGCGGTCTCTACGAGCAGTACTTC,CASSISGTSGLYEQYF
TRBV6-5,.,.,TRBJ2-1,TGTGCCAGCAGTTACTCAGGCCGGCGGAGTGAGCAGTTCTTC,CASSYSGRRSEQFF
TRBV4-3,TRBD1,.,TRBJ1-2,TGCGCCAGCAGCCACGGACAGGGGGACTATGGCTACACCTTC,CASSHGQGDYGYTF
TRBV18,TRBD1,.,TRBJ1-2,TGTGCCAGCTCACCAACGGACAGGGTTGATGGCTACACCTTC,CASSPTDRVDGYTF
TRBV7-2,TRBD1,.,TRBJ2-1,TGTGCCCCGCGACAGGGGGGCAACGATGAGCAGTTCTTC,CAPRQGGNDEQFF
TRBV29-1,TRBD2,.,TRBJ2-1,TGCAGCGTCGACGGGCTAGCGGGGGACAAGAGCTCCTACAATGAGCAGTTCTTC,CSVDGLAGDKSSYNEQFF
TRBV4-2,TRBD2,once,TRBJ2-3,TGTGCCAGCAGCCAAGAAACTAGCGGGGACGGCACAGATACGCAGTATTTT,CASSQETSGDGTDTQYF
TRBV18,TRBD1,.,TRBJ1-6,TGTGCCAGCTCACCACCCAGGGCAGGGGGATTAGATTCACCCCTCCACTTT,CASSPPRAGGLDSPLHF
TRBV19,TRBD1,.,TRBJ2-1,TGTGCCAGTACTCCACAGGGGTTCAGGGGCAATGAGCAGTTCTTC,CASTPQGFRGNEQFF
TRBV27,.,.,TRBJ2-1,TGTGCCAGCAGTTCCAGGGGGGAGATTAATGAGCAGTTCTTC,CASSSRGEINEQFF
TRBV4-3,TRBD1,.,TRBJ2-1,TGCGCCAGCAGCCAAGGGACAGGGTACAATGAGCAGTTCTTC,CASSQGTGYNEQFF
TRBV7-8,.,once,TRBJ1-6,TGTGCCAGCAGCTTATTGGGGTGGGGAGACTCCTATAATTCACCCCTCCACTTT,CASSLLGWGDSYNSPLHF
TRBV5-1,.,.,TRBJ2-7,TGCGCCAGCAGCACAACGGGACACTCCTACGAGCAGTACTTC,CASSTTGHSYEQYF
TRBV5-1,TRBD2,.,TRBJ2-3,TGCGCCAGCCTGGTCGGGGGGGCCAGCACAGATACGCAGTATTTT,CASLVGGASTDTQYF
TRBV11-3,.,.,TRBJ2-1,TGTGCCAGCAGTACAGGGTTAAATGAGCAGTTCTTC,CASSTGLNEQFF
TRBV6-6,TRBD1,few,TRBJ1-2,TGTGCCACCCGACAGGGCTATGGCTACACCTTC,CATRQGYGYTF
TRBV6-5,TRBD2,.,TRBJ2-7,TGTGCCAGCAGTTTGGAGCGGGGGAACGAGCAGTACTTC,CASSLERGNEQYF
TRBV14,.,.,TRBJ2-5,TGTGCCAGCAGCCAAAGGTCGTTCGAGACCCAGTACTTC,CASSQRSFETQYF
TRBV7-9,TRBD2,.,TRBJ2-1,TGTGCCAGCAGCGCCAGACTAGCGGGGGGGCTGAATGAGCAGTTCTTC,CASSARLAGGLNEQFF
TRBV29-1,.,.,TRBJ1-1,TGCAGCGTTTCGGGGGCGGGGGACACTGAAGCTTTCTTT,CSVSGAGDTEAFF
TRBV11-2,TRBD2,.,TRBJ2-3,TGTGCCAGCAGCTTCCGGGGCCTAGCGGGGAATACGCAGTATTTT,CASSFRGLAGNTQYF
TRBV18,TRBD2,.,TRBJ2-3,TGTGCCAGCTCACCGACTAGCGGGGGGACCGATACGCAGTATTTT,CASSPTSGGTDTQYF
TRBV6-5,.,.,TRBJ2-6,TGTGCCACTAGATCCGGGGCCAACGTCCTGACTTTC,CATRSGANVLTF